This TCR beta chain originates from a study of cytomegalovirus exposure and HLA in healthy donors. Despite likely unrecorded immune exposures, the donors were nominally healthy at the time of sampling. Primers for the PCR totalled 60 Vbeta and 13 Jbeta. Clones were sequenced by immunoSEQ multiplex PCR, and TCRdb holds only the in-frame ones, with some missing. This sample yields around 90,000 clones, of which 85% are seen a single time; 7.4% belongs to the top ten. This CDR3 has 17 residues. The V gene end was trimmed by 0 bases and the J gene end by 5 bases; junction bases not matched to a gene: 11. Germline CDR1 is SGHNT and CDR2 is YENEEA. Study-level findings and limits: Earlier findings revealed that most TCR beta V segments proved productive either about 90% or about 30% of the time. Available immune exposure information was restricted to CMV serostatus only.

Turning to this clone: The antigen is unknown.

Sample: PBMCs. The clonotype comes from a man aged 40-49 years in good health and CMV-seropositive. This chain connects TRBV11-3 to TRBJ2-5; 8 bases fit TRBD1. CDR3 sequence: CASSLEGRGRLFETQYF. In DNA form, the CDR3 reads TGTGCCAGCAGCTTAGAAGGCAGGGGGCGATTGTTCGAGACCCAGTACTTC.